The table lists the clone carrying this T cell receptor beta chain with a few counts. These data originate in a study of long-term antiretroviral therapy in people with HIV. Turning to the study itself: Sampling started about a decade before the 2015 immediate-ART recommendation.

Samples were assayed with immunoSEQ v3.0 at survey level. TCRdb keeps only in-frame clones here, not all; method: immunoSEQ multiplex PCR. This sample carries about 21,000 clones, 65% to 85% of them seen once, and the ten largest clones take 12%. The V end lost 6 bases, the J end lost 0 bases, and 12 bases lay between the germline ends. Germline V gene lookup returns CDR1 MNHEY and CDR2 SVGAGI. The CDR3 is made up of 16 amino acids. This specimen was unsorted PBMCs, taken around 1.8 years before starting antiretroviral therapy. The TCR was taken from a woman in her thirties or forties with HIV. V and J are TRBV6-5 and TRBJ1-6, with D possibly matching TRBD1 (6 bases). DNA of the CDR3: TGTGCCAGCAGGTACAGGGAGAGCTCCTATAATTCACCCCTCCACTTT. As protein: CASRYRESSYNSPLHF.